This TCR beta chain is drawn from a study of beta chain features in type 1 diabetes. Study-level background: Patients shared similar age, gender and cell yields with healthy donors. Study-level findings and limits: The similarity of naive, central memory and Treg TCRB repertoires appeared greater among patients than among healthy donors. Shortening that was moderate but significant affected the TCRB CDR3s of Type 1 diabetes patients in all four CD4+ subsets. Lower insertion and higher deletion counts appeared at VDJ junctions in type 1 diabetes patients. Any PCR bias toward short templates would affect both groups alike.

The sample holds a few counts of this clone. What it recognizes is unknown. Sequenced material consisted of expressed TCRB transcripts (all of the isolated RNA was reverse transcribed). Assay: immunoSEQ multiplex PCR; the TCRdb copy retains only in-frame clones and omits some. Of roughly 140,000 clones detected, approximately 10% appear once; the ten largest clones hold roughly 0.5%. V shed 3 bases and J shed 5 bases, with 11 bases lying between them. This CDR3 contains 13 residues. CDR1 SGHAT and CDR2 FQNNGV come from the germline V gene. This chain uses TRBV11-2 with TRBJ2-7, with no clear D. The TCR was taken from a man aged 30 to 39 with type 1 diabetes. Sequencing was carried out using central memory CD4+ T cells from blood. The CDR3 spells CASSFIRANEQYF. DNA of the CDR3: TGTGCCAGCAGCTTTATTAGAGCCAACGAGCAGTACTTC.